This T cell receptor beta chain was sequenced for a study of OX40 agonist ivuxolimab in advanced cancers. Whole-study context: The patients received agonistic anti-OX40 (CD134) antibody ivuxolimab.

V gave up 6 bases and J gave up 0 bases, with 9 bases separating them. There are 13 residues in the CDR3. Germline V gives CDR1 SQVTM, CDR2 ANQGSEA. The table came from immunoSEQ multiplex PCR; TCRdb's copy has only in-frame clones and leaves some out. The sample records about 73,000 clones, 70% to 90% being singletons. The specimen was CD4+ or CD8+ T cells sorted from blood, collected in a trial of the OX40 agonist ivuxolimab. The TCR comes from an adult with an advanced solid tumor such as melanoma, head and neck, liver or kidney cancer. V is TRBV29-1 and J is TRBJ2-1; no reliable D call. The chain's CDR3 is CSVSRSSYNEQFF. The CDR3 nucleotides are TGCAGCGTCTCGCGGAGCTCCTACAATGAGCAGTTCTTC.